This T cell receptor beta chain was identified in a study of T cell changes during pregnancy in multiple sclerosis. Germline lookup yields CDR1 SGHRS and CDR2 YFSETQ. This CDR3 region has 14 residues. The ends lost 0 bases at V and 3 bases at J; junction bases unmatched: 1. Sequencing was performed with immunoSEQ multiplex PCR; in TCRdb, only in-frame clones are kept and a portion is missing. The data hold about 49,000 clones, with roughly 89% observed a single time. This clone came up once. The TCR was taken from a female donor in good health, enrolled as a control in a pregnancy study. This rearrangement joins TRBV5-1 to TRBJ2-7; 9 nucleotides align to TRBD1. This material consisted of peripheral blood, taken after pregnancy. This chain's CDR3 is CASSLETGGYEQYF. The CDR3 nucleotides are TGCGCCAGCAGCTTGGAGACAGGGGGCTACGAGCAGTACTTC.